This entry concerns a single T cell receptor (beta chain). The CDR3 covers 18 residues. Germline lookup yields CDR1 MNHNS and CDR2 SASEGT. V shed 3 bases and J shed 4 bases, with 25 bases lying between them. Stated treatment: some 19 received Ad26.COV2.S at low or high dose, single or two shots; about 5 received placebo; per-sample allocation not given. Samples analyzed were those drawn on day 63 after the first vaccine or placebo injection. This specimen comes from a study of Ad26.COV2.S vaccination and SARS-CoV-2 variants. The overall study: Once or twice, 56 days apart, Ad26.COV2.S was delivered intramuscularly.

Here immunoSEQ multiplex PCR was the method, and the copy in TCRdb shows in-frame clones only, minus some. The table records about 370,000 clones, approximately 91% of them present only once. The chain couples TRBV6-1 to TRBJ2-7, with D possibly matching TRBD1 (8 bases). This TCR came from a person aged 18-65 years who received the Ad26.COV2.S COVID-19 vaccine or a placebo. This specimen consisted of peripheral blood, obtained in a trial of Ad26.COV2.S vaccine versus placebo. CDR3 amino acids: CASSDWEGGQDLAYEQYF. For the CDR3, the DNA is TGTGCCAGCAGTGACTGGGAGGGGGGACAGGATTTAGCGTACGAGCAGTACTTC.